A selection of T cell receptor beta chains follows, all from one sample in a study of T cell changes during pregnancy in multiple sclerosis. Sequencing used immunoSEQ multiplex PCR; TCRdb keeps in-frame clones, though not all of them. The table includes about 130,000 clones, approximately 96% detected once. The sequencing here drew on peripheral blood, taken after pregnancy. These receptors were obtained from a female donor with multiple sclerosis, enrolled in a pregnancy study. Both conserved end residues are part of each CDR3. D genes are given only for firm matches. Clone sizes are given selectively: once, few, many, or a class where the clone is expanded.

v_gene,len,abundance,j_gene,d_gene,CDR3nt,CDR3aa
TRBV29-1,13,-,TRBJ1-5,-,TGCAGCGTCGCGGGGGGCAGTTATCAGCCCCAGCATTTT,CSVAGGSYQPQHF
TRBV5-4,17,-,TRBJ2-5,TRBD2,TGTGCCAGCAGCTTGGGTCTGAGCGGGAGGTCGCAAGAGACCCAGTACTTC,CASSLGLSGRSQETQYF
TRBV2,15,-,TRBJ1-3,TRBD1,TGTGCCAGCAGTTTGAGGGACAGCTCTGGAAACACCATATATTTT,CASSLRDSSGNTIYF
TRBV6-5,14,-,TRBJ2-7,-,TGTGCCAGCAACCCCAGGATGAGCTCCTACGAGCAGTACTTC,CASNPRMSSYEQYF
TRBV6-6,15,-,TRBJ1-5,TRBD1,TGTGCCAGCAGTTACGTGGACAGGGCCAATCAGCCCCAGCATTTT,CASSYVDRANQPQHF
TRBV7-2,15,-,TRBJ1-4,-,TGTGCCAGCAGCTTAGTGGCAGGGTATAATGAAAAACTGTTTTTT,CASSLVAGYNEKLFF
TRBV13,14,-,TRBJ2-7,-,TGTGCCAGCAGCTTAGGCCAGTCGTTATACGAGCAGTACTTC,CASSLGQSLYEQYF
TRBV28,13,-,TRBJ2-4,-,TGTGCCAGCAGTTCCGTGGCCAAAAACATTCAGTACTTC,CASSSVAKNIQYF
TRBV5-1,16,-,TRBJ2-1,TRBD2,TGCGCCAGCAGCTCGATAGCGGGAGGTACGGGGAATGAGCAGTTCTTC,CASSSIAGGTGNEQFF
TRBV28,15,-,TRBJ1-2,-,TGTGCCAGCAGCCAGAGGGGGAGTCGAAGCTATGGCTACACCTTC,CASSQRGSRSYGYTF
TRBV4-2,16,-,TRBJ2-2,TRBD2,TGTGCCAGCAGCCAAATTAGCGGGAGGGCCCCCGGGGAGCTGTTTTTT,CASSQISGRAPGELFF
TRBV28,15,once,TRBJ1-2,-,TGTGCCAGCAGTTTCCTATCCCAGGGTCAGGAGGGCTACACCTTC,CASSFLSQGQEGYTF
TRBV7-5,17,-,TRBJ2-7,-,TGTGCCAGAAGCTTAGTTCGGGCAGCTAGCGGAGCCTACGAGCAGTACTTC,CARSLVRAASGAYEQYF
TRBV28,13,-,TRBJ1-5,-,TGTGCCAGCAGGTATCAGGGGAGTCAGCCCCAGCATTTT,CASRYQGSQPQHF
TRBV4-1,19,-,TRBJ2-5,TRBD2,TGCGCCAGCAGCCAAGATAGACTAGCGGTGCCCGTAATTCAAGAGACCCAGTACTTC,CASSQDRLAVPVIQETQYF
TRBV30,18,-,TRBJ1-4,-,TGTGCCTGGAGTGGCGGGGGACCAGGGAGTGTCACTAATGAAAAACTGTTTTTT,CAWSGGGPGSVTNEKLFF
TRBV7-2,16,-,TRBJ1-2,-,TGTGCCAGCAGCGGACAGATTAGGGGTCGGTGGCATGGCTACACCTTC,CASSGQIRGRWHGYTF
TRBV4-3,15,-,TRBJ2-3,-,TGCGCCAGCAGCCAAGTTGCCAACCCCGGAGATACGCAGTATTTT,CASSQVANPGDTQYF
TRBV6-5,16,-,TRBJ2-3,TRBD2,TGTGCCAGCAGTTGGACTAGCGGGAGGTTCACAGATACGCAGTATTTT,CASSWTSGRFTDTQYF
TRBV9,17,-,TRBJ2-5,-,TGTGCCAGCAGCGTAGCCGTCGCGGGACCGGATCAAGAGACCCAGTACTTC,CASSVAVAGPDQETQYF
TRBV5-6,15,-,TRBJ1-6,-,TGTGCCAGCAGTCAAGAGTACAGGGAAAATTCACCCCTCCACTTT,CASSQEYRENSPLHF
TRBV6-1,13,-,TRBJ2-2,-,TGTGCCAGCAGTACGGTGACGGGCGGGGAGCTGTTTTTT,CASSTVTGGELFF
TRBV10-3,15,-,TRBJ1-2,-,TGTGCCATCACCTCCTCTACGGGACTTCTCTATGGCTACACCTTC,CAITSSTGLLYGYTF
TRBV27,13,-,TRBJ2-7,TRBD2,TGTGCCAGCAGCCTTAGACTAGCCGGGGAGCAGTACTTC,CASSLRLAGEQYF
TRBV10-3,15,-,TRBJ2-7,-,TGTGCCATCAGTGAGTATCAGGGCCTCGCGGAAGAGCAGTACTTC,CAISEYQGLAEEQYF
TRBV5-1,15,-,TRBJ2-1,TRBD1,TGCGCCAGCAGCTTGGGGCGGACAGGGGGCTATGAGCAGTTCTTC,CASSLGRTGGYEQFF
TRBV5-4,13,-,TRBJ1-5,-,TGTGCCAGCAGCTCGTGGGGAGATCAGCCCCAGCATTTT,CASSSWGDQPQHF
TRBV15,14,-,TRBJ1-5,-,TGTGCCACCAGCAGGGGGGCGACCAATCAGCCCCAGCATTTT,CATSRGATNQPQHF
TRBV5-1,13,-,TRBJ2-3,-,TGCGCCAGCAGCTTAGTGACGGGAGATACGCAGTATTTT,CASSLVTGDTQYF
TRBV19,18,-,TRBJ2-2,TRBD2,TGTGCCAGTAGTATCGGGACTAGCGGGAGGGCGAACACCGGGGAGCTGTTTTTT,CASSIGTSGRANTGELFF
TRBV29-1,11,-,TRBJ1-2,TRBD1,TGCAGCGTTGAGAACAGGGGGGGCTACACCTTC,CSVENRGGYTF
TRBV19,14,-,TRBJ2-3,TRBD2,TGTGCCAGTAGTCCTCAGCGGGAGGGGGATACGCAGTATTTT,CASSPQREGDTQYF
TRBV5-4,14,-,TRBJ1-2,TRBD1,TGTGCCAGCAGCGCGGACAGGGACGACTATGGCTACACCTTC,CASSADRDDYGYTF
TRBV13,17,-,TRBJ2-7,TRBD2,TGTGCCAGCAGCTTATTGACTAGCGGAACCGGGGGTTACGAGCAGTACTTC,CASSLLTSGTGGYEQYF
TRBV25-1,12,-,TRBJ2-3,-,TGTGCCAGCAGTGCCGAGTTGGATACGCAGTATTTT,CASSAELDTQYF
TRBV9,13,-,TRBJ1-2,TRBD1,TGTGCCAGCAGCGTGACAGGGATGTATGGCTACACCTTC,CASSVTGMYGYTF
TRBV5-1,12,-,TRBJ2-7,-,TGCGCCAGCAGCTTGGCCAGCGAGGAGCAGTACTTC,CASSLASEEQYF
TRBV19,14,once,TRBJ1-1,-,TGTGCCAGTAGTGCAAACCCCACTAGACTGGGGGCTTTCTTT,CASSANPTRLGAFF
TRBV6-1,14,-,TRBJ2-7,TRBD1,TGTGCCAGCACCCGGACACAGGGGGCCTACGAGCAGTACTTC,CASTRTQGAYEQYF
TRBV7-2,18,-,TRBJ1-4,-,TGTGCCAGCAGCTTAGTCCGGACAGACGCAACTACGAATGAAAAACTGTTTTTT,CASSLVRTDATTNEKLFF
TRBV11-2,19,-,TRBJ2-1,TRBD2,TGTGCCAGCAGCTTAGATCCCCGACTAGCGGGTTTCTCCTACAATGAGCAGTTCTTC,CASSLDPRLAGFSYNEQFF